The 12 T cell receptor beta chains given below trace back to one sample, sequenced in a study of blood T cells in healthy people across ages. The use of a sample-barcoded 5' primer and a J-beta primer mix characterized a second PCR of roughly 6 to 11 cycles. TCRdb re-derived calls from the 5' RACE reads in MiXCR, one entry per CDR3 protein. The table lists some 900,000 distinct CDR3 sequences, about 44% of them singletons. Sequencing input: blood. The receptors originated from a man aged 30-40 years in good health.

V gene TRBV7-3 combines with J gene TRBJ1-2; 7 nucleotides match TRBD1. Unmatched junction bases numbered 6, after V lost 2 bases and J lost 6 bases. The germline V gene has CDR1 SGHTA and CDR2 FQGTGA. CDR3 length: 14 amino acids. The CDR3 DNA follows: TGTGCCAGCAGCTTACAGGGGGGCCCCGATGGCTACACCTTC. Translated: CASSLQGGPDGYTF.

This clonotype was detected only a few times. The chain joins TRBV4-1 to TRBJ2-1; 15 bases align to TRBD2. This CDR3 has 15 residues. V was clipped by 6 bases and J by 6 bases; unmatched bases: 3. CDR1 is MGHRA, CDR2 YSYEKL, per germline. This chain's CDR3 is CASRGLAGGTNEQFF. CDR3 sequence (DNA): TGCGCCAGCAGGGGACTAGCGGGGGGTACCAATGAGCAGTTCTTC.

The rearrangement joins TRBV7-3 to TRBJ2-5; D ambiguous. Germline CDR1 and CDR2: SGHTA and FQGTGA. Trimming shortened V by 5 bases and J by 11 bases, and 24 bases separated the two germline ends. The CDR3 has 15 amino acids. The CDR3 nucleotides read TGTGCCAGCAGCCTTACATCAACCTCCTACAATGAGCAGTACTTC. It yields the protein CASSLTSTSYNEQYF.

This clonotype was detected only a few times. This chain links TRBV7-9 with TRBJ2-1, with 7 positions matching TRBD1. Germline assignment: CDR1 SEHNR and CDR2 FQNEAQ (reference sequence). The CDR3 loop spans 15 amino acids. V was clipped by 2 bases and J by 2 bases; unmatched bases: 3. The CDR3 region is CASSLIQGPYNEQFF. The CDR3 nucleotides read TGTGCCAGCAGCTTAATACAGGGGCCCTACAATGAGCAGTTCTTC.

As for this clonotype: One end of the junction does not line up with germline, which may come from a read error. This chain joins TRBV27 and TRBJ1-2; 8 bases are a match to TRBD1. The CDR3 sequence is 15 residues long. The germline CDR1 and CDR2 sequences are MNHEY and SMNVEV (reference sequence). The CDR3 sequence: CTSSPGQGYFYGYTF. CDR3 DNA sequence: TGTACCAGCAGTCCCGGACAGGGCTATTTCTATGGCTACACCTTC.

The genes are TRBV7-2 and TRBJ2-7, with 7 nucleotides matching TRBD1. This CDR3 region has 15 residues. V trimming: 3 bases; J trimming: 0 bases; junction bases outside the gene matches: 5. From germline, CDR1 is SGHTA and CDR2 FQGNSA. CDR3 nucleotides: TGTGCCAGCAGCTTGTGGGGACAGATCTCCTACGAGCAGTACTTC. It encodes CASSLWGQISYEQYF.

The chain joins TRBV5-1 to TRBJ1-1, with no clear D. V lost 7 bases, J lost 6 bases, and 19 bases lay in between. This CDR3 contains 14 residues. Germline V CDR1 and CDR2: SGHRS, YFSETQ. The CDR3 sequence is CASSPGRSGAEAFF. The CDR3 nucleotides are TGCGCCAGCTCCCCTGGGAGGAGCGGGGCTGAAGCTTTCTTT.

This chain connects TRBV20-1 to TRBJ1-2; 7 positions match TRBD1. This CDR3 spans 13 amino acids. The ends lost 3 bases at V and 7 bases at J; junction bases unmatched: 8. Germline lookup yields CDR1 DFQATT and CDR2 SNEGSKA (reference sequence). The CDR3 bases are TGCAGTGCTAGCGACAGGGTGGCGGGTGGCTACACCTTC. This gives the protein CSASDRVAGGYTF.

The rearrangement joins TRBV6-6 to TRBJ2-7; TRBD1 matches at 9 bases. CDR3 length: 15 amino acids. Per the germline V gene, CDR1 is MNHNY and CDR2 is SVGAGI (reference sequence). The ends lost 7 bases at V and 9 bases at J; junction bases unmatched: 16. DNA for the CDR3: TGTGCCAGCACCATGGGGGACAGGGACAACTCCAGGCAGTACTTC. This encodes CASTMGDRDNSRQYF.

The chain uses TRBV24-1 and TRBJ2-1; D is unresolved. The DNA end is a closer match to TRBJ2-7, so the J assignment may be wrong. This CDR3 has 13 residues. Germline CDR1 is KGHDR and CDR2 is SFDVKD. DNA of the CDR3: TGTGCCACCAGTGATTTTGAGTACAATGAGCAGTACTTC. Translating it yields CATSDFEYNEQYF.

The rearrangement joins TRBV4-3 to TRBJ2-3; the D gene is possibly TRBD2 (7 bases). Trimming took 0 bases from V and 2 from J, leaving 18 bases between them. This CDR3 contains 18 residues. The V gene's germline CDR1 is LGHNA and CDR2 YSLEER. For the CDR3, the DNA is TGCGCCAGCAGCCAAGATCGAGGGGGGGCCGGGAACACAGATACGCAGTATTTT. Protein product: CASSQDRGGAGNTDTQYF.

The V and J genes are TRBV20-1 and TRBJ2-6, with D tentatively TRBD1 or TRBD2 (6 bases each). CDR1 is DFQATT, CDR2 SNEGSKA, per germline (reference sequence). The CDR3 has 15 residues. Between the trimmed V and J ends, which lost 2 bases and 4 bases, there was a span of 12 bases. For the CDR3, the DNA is TGCAGTGCTAGATGGGGGGCGCTCGGGGCCAACGTCCTGACTTTC. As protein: CSARWGALGANVLTF.